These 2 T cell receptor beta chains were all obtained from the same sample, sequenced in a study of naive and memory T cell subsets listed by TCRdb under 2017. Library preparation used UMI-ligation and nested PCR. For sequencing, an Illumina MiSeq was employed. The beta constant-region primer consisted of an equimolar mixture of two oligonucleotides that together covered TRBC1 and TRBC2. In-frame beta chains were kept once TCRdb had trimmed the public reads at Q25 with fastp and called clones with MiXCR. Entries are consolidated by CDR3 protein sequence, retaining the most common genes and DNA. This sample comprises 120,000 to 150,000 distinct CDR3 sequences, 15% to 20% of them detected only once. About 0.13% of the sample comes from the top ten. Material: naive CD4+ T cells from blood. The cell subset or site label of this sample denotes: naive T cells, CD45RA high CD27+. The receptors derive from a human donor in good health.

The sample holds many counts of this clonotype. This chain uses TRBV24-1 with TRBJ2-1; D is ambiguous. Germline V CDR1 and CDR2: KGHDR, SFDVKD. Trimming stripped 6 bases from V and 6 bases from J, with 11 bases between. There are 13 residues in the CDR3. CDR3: CATSRGSLNEQFF. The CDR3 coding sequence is TGTGCCACCAGTCGAGGATCTCTCAATGAGCAGTTCTTC.

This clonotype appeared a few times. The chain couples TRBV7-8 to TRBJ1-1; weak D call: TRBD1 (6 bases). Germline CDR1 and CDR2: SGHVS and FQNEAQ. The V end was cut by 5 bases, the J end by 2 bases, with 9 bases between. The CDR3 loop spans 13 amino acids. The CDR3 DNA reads TGTGCCAGCAGCGTCAGGGGAAACACTGAAGCTTTCTTT. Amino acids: CASSVRGNTEAFF.